One and the same sample provided the 8 T cell receptor beta chains below, sequenced in a study of regulatory T cells in long-lasting Graves disease. Noted time point: newly diagnosed GD, antithyroid drugs for less than 3 months. The TCR library was made from RNA that had been extracted from PBMCs in TRIzol. Through Arm-PCR of CDR3 regions and iRepertoire HTBI primers, TCR beta libraries were built. Each CDR3 protein gets one entry after TCRdb re-called the multiplex PCR reads with MiXCR. The repertoire has roughly 530,000 distinct CDR3 sequences, about 16% of them found once; the top ten carry around 25%. These sequences were also reported in another study, on T cells in Graves' hyperthyroidism and ophthalmopathy.

Specimen: peripheral blood mononuclear cells (PBMCs), collected at new diagnosis, from a patient treated with antithyroid drugs. The receptors come from a woman aged 35-65 years with Graves disease.

This clonotype was seen once. Being one base from a much bigger clone, this may be a read error. The rearrangement uses TRBV3-1 and TRBJ1-2; 8 bases are shared with TRBD1. Trimming took 5 bases from V and 8 from J; bases not matched to a gene: 7. There are 13 residues in the CDR3. Germline CDR1 reads LGHDT; CDR2 reads YNNKEL (reference sequence). The chain's CDR3 is CASSCGQGGGYTF. The CDR3 nucleotides read TGTGCCAGCAGCTGTGGACAGGGCGGGGGCTACACCTTC.

This clonotype was counted at least ten times. The chain couples TRBV2 to TRBJ1-3, with 9 bases matching TRBD1. The V gene end was trimmed by 6 bases and the J gene end by 0 bases; junction bases not matched to a gene: 3. Germline assignment: CDR1 SNHLY and CDR2 FYNNEI. The CDR3 covers 15 residues. CDR3 in DNA: TGTGCCAGCAGGCCGGACAGGGGCTCTGGAAACACCATATATTTT. Its translation: CASRPDRGSGNTIYF.

CDR3 bases: TGTGCCAGCACGACATGGGACAGGGGGCGAAATAGCACAGATACGCAGTATTTT. Translation gives CASTTWDRGRNSTDTQYF. The chain links TRBV6-1 to TRBJ2-3; 12 bases align to TRBD1. Germline-derived CDR1 and CDR2 are MNHNS and SASEGT. J gave up 0 bases and V 7 bases, and 11 bases lay outside the gene matches. CDR3 length: 18 residues.

The chain links TRBV10-3 to TRBJ2-3, with TRBD2 identical over 7 bases. V was pared by 10 bases and J by 0 bases, with 7 bases of the junction left unmatched. The CDR3 extends over 14 amino acids. The germline V gene encodes CDR1 ENHRY and CDR2 SYGVKD. CDR3 residues: CASSGTPSTDTQYF. CDR3 coding DNA: TGTGCCAGCAGCGGGACCCCCAGCACAGATACGCAGTATTTT.

This clonotype was detected ten times or more. This sequence joins TRBV12-3 or TRBV12-4 and TRBJ2-5; TRBD2 might be the D (5 bases). V lost 3 bases to trimming and J lost 1 base, with 12 bases between them. This CDR3 has 15 amino acids. CDR3 amino acids: CASSFRPGLQETQYF. DNA of the CDR3: TGTGCCAGCAGTTTCCGGCCCGGACTCCAAGAGACCCAGTACTTC.

The chain is built from TRBV7-9 and TRBJ1-2; 9 nucleotides line up with TRBD1. Losses at the gene ends were 6 bases for V and 7 bases for J; bases not matched to a gene: 6. The CDR3 spans 13 residues. Germline lookup yields CDR1 SEHNR and CDR2 FQNEAQ (reference sequence). The CDR3 loop is CASRTTGGFGYTF. CDR3 nucleotides: TGTGCCAGCAGAACAACAGGGGGCTTTGGCTACACCTTC.

J is TRBJ2-1 and V is TRBV9; TRBD1 aligns across 8 bases. V was clipped by 3 bases and J by 3 bases; unmatched bases: 2. This CDR3 has 14 residues. The V gene's germline CDR1 is SGDLS and CDR2 YYNGEE. The CDR3 region has the DNA TGTGCCAGCAGCGCTGGACAGGGCTACAATGAGCAGTTCTTC. Its protein product is CASSAGQGYNEQFF.

This clonotype has more than one count but fewer than ten. A much larger clonotype is one base distant, so this may be a read error. The genes are TRBV2 and TRBJ2-5; D ambiguous. The CDR3 loop spans 12 amino acids. The germline V and J ends were trimmed by 2 bases and 7 bases, with 8 bases remaining between them. CDR1 and CDR2 from the germline V gene are SNHLY and FYNNEI. In DNA form, the CDR3 reads TGTGCCAGCAGTGAAACAGTGGGGACCCAGTACTTC. It translates to CASSETVGTQYF.